A selection of T cell receptor beta chains follows, all from one sample in a study of blood T cell repertoires in COVID-19. Only in-frame clones appear in the TCRdb table, and some are missing; sequencing was by immunoSEQ multiplex PCR. The profile covers about 80,000 clones, with approximately 80% appearing a single time and approximately 12% taken by the ten largest. Sequences were obtained from peripheral blood. These receptors were obtained from a man of 80 years or more with acute or convalescent COVID-19. Both conserved end residues are part of each CDR3. D genes are given only for firm matches. Size is omitted from some rows. Given values are once, few, many or a class for expanded clones.

J gene	V gene	D gene	clone size	CDR3 protein	CDR3 DNA
TRBJ2-2	TRBV2	TRBD2	NA	CASSPPRGGTGELFF	TGTGCCAGCAGTCCCCCCCGGGGGGGCACCGGGGAGCTGTTTTTT
TRBJ2-3	TRBV19	TRBD1	NA	CASSTRDSGTDTQYF	TGTGCCAGTAGTACCCGGGACAGCGGCACAGATACGCAGTATTTT
TRBJ1-3	TRBV5-1	NA	NA	CASSSSPGNTIYF	TGCGCCAGCAGCTCTAGCCCTGGAAACACCATATATTTT
TRBJ1-2	TRBV11-2	TRBD1	NA	CASSQREGTVYTF	TGTGCCAGCAGCCAACGAGAAGGGACAGTCTACACCTTC
TRBJ2-3	TRBV27	NA	NA	CASSFQYTDTQYF	TGTGCCAGCAGTTTCCAGTACACAGATACGCAGTATTTT
TRBJ2-7	TRBV30	NA	NA	CAWSVLREQYF	TGTGCCTGGAGTGTACTTCGAGAGCAGTACTTC
TRBJ1-1	TRBV7-8	NA	NA	CASSIQGRRTEAFF	TGTGCCAGCAGCATACAGGGCAGACGGACTGAAGCTTTCTTT
TRBJ1-1	TRBV3-1/TRBV3-2	NA	NA	CASSQDSFPNTEAFF	TGTGCCAGCAGCCAAGATTCCTTTCCGAACACTGAAGCTTTCTTT
TRBJ1-4	TRBV19	NA	once	CASSFQAREKLFF	TGTGCCAGTAGTTTCCAGGCACGAGAAAAACTGTTTTTT
TRBJ1-6	TRBV3-1/TRBV3-2	TRBD1	NA	CASSQVGTGSASPLHF	TGTGCCAGCAGCCAAGTGGGGACAGGCTCTGCTTCACCCCTCCACTTT
TRBJ1-1	TRBV12-5	TRBD1	NA	CASGSGPGQGNPEAFF	TGTGCTAGTGGTTCCGGACCGGGACAGGGGAACCCTGAAGCTTTCTTT
TRBJ2-2	TRBV24-1	TRBD2	NA	CATGRGLDTGELFF	TGTGCCACCGGGCGGGGGTTGGACACCGGGGAGCTGTTTTTT
TRBJ1-6	TRBV5-1	TRBD1	NA	CASSFSGGGSPLHF	TGCGCCAGCAGCTTTTCAGGGGGCGGATCACCCCTCCACTTT
TRBJ1-3	TRBV28	NA	NA	CASSLLGGSGNTIYF	TGTGCCAGCAGTTTATTGGGGGGCTCTGGAAACACCATATATTTT
TRBJ1-1	TRBV10-1	TRBD1	NA	CASRGQGTEAFF	TGCGCCAGCCGCGGACAGGGGACTGAAGCTTTCTTT
TRBJ2-3	TRBV10-1	NA	NA	CASSPGSNSMATQYF	TGCGCCAGCAGTCCCGGGTCTAATAGCATGGCTACGCAGTATTTT
TRBJ2-1	TRBV7-2	NA	NA	CASSIHGSSSYNEQFF	TGTGCCAGCAGCATACACGGGTCAAGCTCCTACAATGAGCAGTTCTTC
TRBJ1-6	TRBV7-8	NA	NA	CASSLGSSYNSPLHF	TGTGCCAGCAGCTTAGGGAGCTCCTATAATTCACCCCTCCACTTT
TRBJ1-4	TRBV18	NA	NA	CASSTNTHTGGLYEKLFF	TGTGCCAGCTCTACAAACACCCACACAGGCGGTTTATATGAAAAACTGTTTTTT
TRBJ1-5	TRBV10-2	TRBD1	NA	CASSLDRIDQPQHF	TGCGCCAGCAGTCTGGACAGGATAGATCAGCCCCAGCATTTT
TRBJ2-7	TRBV5-1	TRBD1	NA	CASSPGTGRHEQYF	TGCGCCAGCAGCCCCGGGACAGGGCGGCACGAGCAGTACTTC
TRBJ1-2	TRBV4-1	TRBD1	few	CASSQVTGWLNYGYTF	TGCGCCAGCAGCCAAGTGACAGGGTGGCTAAACTATGGCTACACCTTC
TRBJ2-2	TRBV27	NA	NA	CANWPFLGELFF	TGTGCCAACTGGCCTTTCCTAGGAGAGCTGTTTTTT
TRBJ1-3	TRBV15	NA	NA	CATSRDRQASGNTIYF	TGTGCCACCAGCAGAGATCGTCAAGCCTCTGGAAACACCATATATTTT
TRBJ1-2	TRBV2	NA	once	CASSARQSTNYGYTF	TGTGCCAGCAGTGCCAGGCAGTCGACTAACTATGGCTACACCTTC
TRBJ2-1	TRBV29-1	TRBD1	NA	CSVRDRGLGEQFF	TGCAGCGTACGGGACAGGGGGCTTGGTGAGCAGTTCTTC
TRBJ1-5	TRBV28	TRBD1	NA	CASKQGAGNQPQHF	TGTGCCAGCAAGCAGGGGGCAGGCAATCAGCCCCAGCATTTT
TRBJ1-4	TRBV6-1	NA	NA	CASSDTAAAPPSGF	TGTGCCAGCAGTGACACGGCGGCCGCCCCCCCATCGGGTTTT
TRBJ1-6	TRBV15	TRBD1	NA	CATSRGQGSGSPLHF	TGTGCCACCAGCAGGGGACAGGGTTCGGGATCACCCCTCCACTTT
TRBJ2-7	TRBV7-9	TRBD1	NA	CASSTPRTGIQSYEQYF	TGTGCCAGCAGCACGCCCCGGACAGGGATTCAATCCTACGAGCAGTACTTC
TRBJ2-5	TRBV4-2	NA	NA	CASSRTRGTQETQYF	TGTGCCAGCAGCCGTACCCGAGGAACCCAAGAGACCCAGTACTTC
TRBJ1-4	TRBV2	TRBD1	once	CASTGQRYEKLFF	TGTGCCAGCACGGGACAGCGATATGAAAAACTGTTTTTT
TRBJ2-2	TRBV5-6	NA	NA	CASRPPGQYTGELFF	TGTGCCAGCAGACCGCCGGGACAATACACCGGGGAGCTGTTTTTT
TRBJ1-1	TRBV20-1	NA	NA	CSARSGSEAFF	TGCAGTGCTAGATCCGGTTCTGAAGCTTTCTTT
TRBJ2-7	TRBV6-6	NA	NA	CASSYSSRGTYEQYF	TGTGCCAGCAGTTACTCGTCTAGGGGGACCTACGAGCAGTACTTC
TRBJ1-5	TRBV19	NA	NA	CASSMNRQGSGLNQPQHF	TGTGCCAGTAGTATGAATCGGCAAGGGAGCGGCCTCAATCAGCCCCAGCATTTT
TRBJ2-1	TRBV29-1	TRBD2	few	CSVERTSGGVDEQFF	TGCAGCGTTGAACGGACTAGCGGGGGGGTCGATGAGCAGTTCTTC
TRBJ1-1	TRBV12-3/TRBV12-4	TRBD1	NA	CASSSGTGTEAFF	TGTGCCAGCAGTTCAGGGACAGGGACTGAAGCTTTCTTT
TRBJ2-3	TRBV4-1	TRBD2	NA	CASSQGLAGGSDTQYF	TGCGCCAGCAGCCAAGGACTAGCGGGGGGGTCAGATACGCAGTATTTT
TRBJ1-3	TRBV19	NA	NA	CASSDTEGDTIYF	TGTGCCAGTAGTGACACAGAGGGAGACACCATATATTTT
TRBJ1-3	TRBV3-1/TRBV3-2	NA	NA	CASSQGSSGNTIYF	TGTGCCAGCAGCCAGGGCAGCTCTGGAAACACCATATATTTT
TRBJ2-3	TRBV9	TRBD2	few	CASSLGLAGGGDTQYF	TGTGCCAGCAGCTTGGGACTAGCGGGGGGAGGAGATACGCAGTATTTT
TRBJ2-5	TRBV2	TRBD2	NA	CASSAGGGWETQYF	TGTGCCAGCAGTGCTGGCGGGGGGTGGGAGACCCAGTACTTC
TRBJ2-2	TRBV5-1	NA	NA	CASSTHSTGELFF	TGCGCCAGCAGCACCCACAGCACCGGGGAGCTGTTTTTT
TRBJ2-5	TRBV3-1/TRBV3-2	NA	NA	CASSPPHGQQETQYF	TGTGCCAGCAGCCCACCCCACGGACAGCAAGAGACCCAGTACTTC
TRBJ2-1	TRBV3-1/TRBV3-2	TRBD2	NA	CASSPKLAGSVNEQFF	TGTGCCAGCAGCCCGAAACTAGCGGGGAGCGTAAATGAGCAGTTCTTC
TRBJ2-1	TRBV2	TRBD2	NA	CASSEGRLAGFTYNEQFF	TGTGCCAGCAGTGAAGGCAGACTAGCGGGGTTTACCTACAATGAGCAGTTCTTC
TRBJ2-1	TRBV9	TRBD1	NA	CASSPDRGSYNEQFF	TGTGCCAGCAGCCCGGACAGGGGTTCCTACAATGAGCAGTTCTTC
TRBJ2-7	TRBV11-1	TRBD2	NA	CASSLERGAVYEQYF	TGTGCCAGCAGCTTAGAGCGGGGGGCCGTATACGAGCAGTACTTC
TRBJ2-1	TRBV2	TRBD1	NA	CASSHGQGAYNEQFF	TGTGCCAGCAGTCATGGACAGGGGGCTTACAATGAGCAGTTCTTC
TRBJ1-4	TRBV7-9	TRBD1	few	CASRGTGSDREKLFF	TGTGCCAGTAGGGGGACAGGGAGCGACCGTGAAAAACTGTTTTTT
TRBJ1-1	TRBV4-1	TRBD1	NA	CASSPGQGTLNTEAFF	TGCGCCAGCAGCCCGGGACAGGGGACTCTGAACACTGAAGCTTTCTTT